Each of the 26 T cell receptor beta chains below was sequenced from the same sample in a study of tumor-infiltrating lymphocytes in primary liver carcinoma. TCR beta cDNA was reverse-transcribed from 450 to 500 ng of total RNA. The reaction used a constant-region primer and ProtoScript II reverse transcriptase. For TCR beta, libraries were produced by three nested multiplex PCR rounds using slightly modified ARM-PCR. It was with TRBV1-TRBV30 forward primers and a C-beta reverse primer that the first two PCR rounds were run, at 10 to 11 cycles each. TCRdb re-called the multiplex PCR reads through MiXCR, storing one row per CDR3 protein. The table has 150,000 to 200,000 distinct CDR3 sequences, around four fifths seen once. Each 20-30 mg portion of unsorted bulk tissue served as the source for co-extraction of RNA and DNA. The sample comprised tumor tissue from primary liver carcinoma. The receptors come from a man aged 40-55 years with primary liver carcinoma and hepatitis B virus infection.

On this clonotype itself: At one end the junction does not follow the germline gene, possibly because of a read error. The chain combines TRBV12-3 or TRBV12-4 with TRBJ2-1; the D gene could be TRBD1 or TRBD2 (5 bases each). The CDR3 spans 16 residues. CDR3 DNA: TGTGCCAGCAGTTTCAGTGGGGCTAGCACCTACTATGAGCAGTTCTTC. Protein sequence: CASSFSGASTYYEQFF.

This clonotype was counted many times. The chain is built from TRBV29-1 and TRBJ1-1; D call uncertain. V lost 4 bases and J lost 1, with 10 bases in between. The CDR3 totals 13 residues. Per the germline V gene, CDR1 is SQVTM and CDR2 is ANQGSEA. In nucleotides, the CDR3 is TGCAGCGTTGGGAAGACCCAGAACACTGAAGCTTTCTTT. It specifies CSVGKTQNTEAFF.

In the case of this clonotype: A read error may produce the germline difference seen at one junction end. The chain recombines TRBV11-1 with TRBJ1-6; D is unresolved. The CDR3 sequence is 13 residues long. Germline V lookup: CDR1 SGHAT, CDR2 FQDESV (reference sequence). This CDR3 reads CAISLTMVSPLHF. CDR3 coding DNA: TGTGCCATCAGCCTGACAATGGTTTCACCCCTCCACTTT.

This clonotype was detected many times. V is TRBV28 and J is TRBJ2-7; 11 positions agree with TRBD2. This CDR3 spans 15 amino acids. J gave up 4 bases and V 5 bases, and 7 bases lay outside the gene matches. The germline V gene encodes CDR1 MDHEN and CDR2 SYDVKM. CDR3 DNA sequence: TGTGCCAGCAGTGGAACCGGGACTAGCGGATACGAGCAGTACTTC. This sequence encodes CASSGTGTSGYEQYF.

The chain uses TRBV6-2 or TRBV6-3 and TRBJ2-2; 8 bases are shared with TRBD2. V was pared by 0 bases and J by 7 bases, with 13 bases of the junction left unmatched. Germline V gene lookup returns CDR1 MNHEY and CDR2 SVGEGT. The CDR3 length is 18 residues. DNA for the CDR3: TGTGCCAGCAGTTACTCGAGTAAGCGGGAGATAAATATCGGGGAGCTGTTTTTT. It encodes CASSYSSKREINIGELFF.

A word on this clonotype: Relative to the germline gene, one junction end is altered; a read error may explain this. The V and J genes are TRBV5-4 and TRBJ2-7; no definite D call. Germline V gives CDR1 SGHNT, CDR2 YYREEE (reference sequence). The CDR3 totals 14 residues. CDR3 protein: CASSLASFSYKQYF. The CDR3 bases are TGTGCCAGCAGCTTGGCCAGTTTCTCCTACAAGCAGTACTTC. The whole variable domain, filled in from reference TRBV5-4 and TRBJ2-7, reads ETGVTQSPTHLIKTRGQQVTLRCSSQSGHNTVSWYQQALGQGPQFIFQYYREEENGRGNFPPRFSGLQFPNYSSELNVNALELDDSALYLCASSLASFSYKQYFGPGTRLTVT.

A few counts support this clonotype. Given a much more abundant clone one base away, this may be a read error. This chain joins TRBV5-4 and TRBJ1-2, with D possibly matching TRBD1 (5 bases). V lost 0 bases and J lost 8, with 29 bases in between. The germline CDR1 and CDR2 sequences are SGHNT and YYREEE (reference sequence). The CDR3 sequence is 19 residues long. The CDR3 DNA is TGTGCCAGCAGCTTGGGTCTCAGTGGGGGACCCCAGGGCGGGCAGGGCTACACCTTC. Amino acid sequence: CASSLGLSGGPQGGQGYTF. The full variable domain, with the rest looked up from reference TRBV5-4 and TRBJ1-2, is ETGVTQSPTHLIKTRGQQVTLRCSSQSGHNTVSWYQQALGQGPQFIFQYYREEENGRGNFPPRFSGLQFPNYSSELNVNALELDDSALYLCASSLGLSGGPQGGQGYTFGSGTRLTVV.

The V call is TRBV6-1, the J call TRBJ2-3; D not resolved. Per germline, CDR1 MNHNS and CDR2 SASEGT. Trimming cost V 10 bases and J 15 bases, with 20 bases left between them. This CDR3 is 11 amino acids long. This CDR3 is CAISHTDKHYF. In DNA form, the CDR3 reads TGTGCCATCAGCCACACAGATAAGCACTATTTT.

The CDR3 sequence: CAGILGTRRTEEQYF. The CDR3, as DNA: TGTGCCGGCATCTTGGGAACAAGGCGTACGGAAGAGCAGTACTTC. The chain couples TRBV11-2 to TRBJ2-7; D ambiguous. The CDR3 runs 15 residues. CDR1 and CDR2 (germline): SGHAT, FQNNGV. V lost 11 bases and J lost 7, with 27 bases in between. The full variable domain, its missing parts supplied by reference TRBV11-2 and TRBJ2-7, is EAGVAQSPRYKIIEKRQSVAFWCNPISGHATLYWYQQILGQGPKLLIQFQNNGVVDDSQLPKDRFSAERLKGVDSTLKIQPAKLEDSAVYLCAGILGTRRTEEQYFGPGTRLTVT.

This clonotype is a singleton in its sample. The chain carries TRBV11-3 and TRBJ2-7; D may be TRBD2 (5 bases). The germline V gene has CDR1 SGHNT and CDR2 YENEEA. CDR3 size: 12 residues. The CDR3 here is CASGSQWREQYF. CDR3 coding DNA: TGTGCGAGCGGCTCCCAATGGAGGGAGCAGTACTTC.

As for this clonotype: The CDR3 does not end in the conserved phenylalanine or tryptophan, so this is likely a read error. The DNA of the CDR3 is TGTGCCATCAGCTATTTTAGCACAGATGCGCAGTATTCT. Amino acid sequence: CAISYFSTDAQYS. The chain uses TRBV10-3 and TRBJ2-3; D is ambiguous. CDR3 length: 13 residues. Germline CDR1 reads ENHRY; CDR2 reads SYGVKD.

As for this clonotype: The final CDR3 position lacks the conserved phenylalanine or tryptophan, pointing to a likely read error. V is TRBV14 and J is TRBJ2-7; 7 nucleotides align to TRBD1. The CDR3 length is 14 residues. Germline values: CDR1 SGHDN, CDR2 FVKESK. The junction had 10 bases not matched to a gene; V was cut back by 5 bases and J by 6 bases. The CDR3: CASSYRGTGAEQYL. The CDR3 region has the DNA TGTGCCAGCAGCTATAGGGGTACAGGGGCCGAGCAGTACTTG.

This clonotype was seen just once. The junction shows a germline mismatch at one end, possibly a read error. The CDR3 DNA sequence: TGCAGCGTTGATCTACTGGACGCCAGCTCCTACAAAGAGCGGTTCTTC. This sequence encodes CSVDLLDASSYKERFF. The chain is built from TRBV29-1 and TRBJ2-1, with unresolved D. The CDR3 length is 16 residues. The germline V gene encodes CDR1 SQVTM and CDR2 ANQGSEA.

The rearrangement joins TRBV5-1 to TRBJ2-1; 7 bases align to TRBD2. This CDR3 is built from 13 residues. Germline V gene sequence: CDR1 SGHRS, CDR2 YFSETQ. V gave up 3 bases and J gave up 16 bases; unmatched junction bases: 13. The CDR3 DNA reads TGCGCCAGCAGCTCGTTGACTAGCAATGAGCGATTCTTC. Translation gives CASSSLTSNERFF.

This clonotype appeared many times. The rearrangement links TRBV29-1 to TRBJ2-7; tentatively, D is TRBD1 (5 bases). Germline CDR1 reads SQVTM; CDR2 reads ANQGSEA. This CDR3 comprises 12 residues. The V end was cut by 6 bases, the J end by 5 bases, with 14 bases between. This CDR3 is CSVRRGRDEQYF. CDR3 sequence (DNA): TGCAGCGTGAGAAGGGGCCGGGACGAGCAGTACTTC.

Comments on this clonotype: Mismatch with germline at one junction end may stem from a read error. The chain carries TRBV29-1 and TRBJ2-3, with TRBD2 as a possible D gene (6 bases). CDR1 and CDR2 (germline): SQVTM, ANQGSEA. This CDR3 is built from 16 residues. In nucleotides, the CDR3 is TGCAGCCTTGACGGGACTCGCGGGGTCGGAACAGATACGCAGTATTTT. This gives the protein CSLDGTRGVGTDTQYF.

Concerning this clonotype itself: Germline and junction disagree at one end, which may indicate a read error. This CDR3 reads CVSRSVLIQYF. In nucleotides, the CDR3 is TGTGTCAGCAGATCGGTACTTATTCAGTACTTC. V is TRBV28 and J is TRBJ2-4; D is undetermined. The CDR3 runs to 11 residues. Germline assignment: CDR1 MDHEN and CDR2 SYDVKM.

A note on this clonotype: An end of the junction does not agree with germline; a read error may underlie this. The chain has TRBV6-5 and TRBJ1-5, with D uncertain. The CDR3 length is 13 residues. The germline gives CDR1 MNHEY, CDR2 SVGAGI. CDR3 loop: CVSGDGSNQPQHF. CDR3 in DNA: TGTGTCAGCGGGGATGGTAGCAATCAGCCCCAGCATTTT.

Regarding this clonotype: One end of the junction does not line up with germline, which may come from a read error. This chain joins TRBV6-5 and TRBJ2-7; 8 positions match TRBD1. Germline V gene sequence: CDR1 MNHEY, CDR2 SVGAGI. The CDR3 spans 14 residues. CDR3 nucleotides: TGTGCCAGAAGTTACTCGGCAGGGGGCTACGAGAAGTACTTC. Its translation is CARSYSAGGYEKYF.

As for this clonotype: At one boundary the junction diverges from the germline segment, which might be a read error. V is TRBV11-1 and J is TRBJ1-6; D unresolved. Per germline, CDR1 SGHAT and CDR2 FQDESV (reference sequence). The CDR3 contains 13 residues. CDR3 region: CDSSRALVSSLHF. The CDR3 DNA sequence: TGTGACAGCAGCCGGGCACTGGTTTCATCCCTCCACTTT.

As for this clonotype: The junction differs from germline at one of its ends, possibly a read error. CDR3 sequence reads: CASSLADAHHRF. The CDR3, as DNA: TGTGCCAGCAGCTTAGCGGATGCGCACCATCGTTTT. V usage is TRBV7-9 and J usage is TRBJ1-5; no clear D gene. Germline V gene data show CDR1 as SEHNR and CDR2 as FQNEAQ (reference sequence). The CDR3 covers 12 residues.

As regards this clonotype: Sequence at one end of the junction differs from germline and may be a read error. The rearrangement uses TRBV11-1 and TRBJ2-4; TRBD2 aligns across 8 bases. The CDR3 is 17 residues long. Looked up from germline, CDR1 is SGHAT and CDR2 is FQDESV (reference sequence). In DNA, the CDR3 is TGTGCCAGCAGCATTCCCGGGACTAGTGGGACCAAAAACATTCAATGTTTC. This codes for CASSIPGTSGTKNIQCF. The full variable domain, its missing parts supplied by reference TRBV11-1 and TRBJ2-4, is EAEVAQSPRYKITEKSQAVAFWCDPISGHATLYWYRQILGQGPELLVQFQDESVVDDSQLPKDRFSAERLKGVDSTLKIQPAELGDSAMYLCASSIPGTSGTKNIQCFGAGTRLSVL.

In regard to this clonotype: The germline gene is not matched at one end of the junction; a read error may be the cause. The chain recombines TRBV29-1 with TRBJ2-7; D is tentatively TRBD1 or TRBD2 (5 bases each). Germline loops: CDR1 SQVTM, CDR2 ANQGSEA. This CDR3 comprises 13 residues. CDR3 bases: TGCAGAGTTGTCCCGACGGGGCTCCACGAGCAGTACTTC. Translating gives CRVVPTGLHEQYF.

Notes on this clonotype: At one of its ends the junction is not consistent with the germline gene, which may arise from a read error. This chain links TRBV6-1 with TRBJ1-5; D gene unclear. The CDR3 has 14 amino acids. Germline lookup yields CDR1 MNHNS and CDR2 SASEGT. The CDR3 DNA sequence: TGTACCAGCAGTGGAGACCATAGTAATCAGCCCCATCATTTT. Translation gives CTSSGDHSNQPHHF.

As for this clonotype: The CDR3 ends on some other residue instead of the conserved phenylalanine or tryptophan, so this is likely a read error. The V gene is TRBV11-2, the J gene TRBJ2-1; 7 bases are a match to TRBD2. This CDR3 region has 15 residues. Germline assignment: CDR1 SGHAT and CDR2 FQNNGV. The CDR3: CASSLERESWNDQFL. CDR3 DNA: TGTGCCAGCAGCTTAGAGCGGGAGTCATGGAATGATCAGTTCTTG.

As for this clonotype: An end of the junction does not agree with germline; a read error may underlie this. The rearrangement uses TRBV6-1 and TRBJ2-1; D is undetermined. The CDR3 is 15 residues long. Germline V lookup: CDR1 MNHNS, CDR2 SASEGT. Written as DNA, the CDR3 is TGTGCCAACATCCGAGAATACCGCTCCTACAATGATCAGTTCTTC. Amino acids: CANIREYRSYNDQFF.